Presented here are 7 T cell receptor beta chains from one specimen sequenced in a study of T-cell reconstitution after alpha-beta-depleted transplantation in children. TCRbeta library construction was performed incorporating unique molecular identifiers. MiXCR, applied by TCRdb to the PCR reads, yields one record per CDR3 protein. The table records just over 200,000 distinct CDR3 sequences, about 8.7% of them present only once. The sequencing used PBMCs, mostly from graft donor cells, collected 360 days after TCRalphabeta/CD19-depleted stem cell transplant. Receptor source: a male patient aged 2-10 years who had a stem cell transplant for acute myeloid leukemia, so the T cells may come from the graft donor.

This chain uses TRBV27 with TRBJ2-1; D may correspond to TRBD1 or TRBD2 (6 bases each). V was pared by 7 bases and J by 8 bases, with 21 bases between. Germline V gene sequence: CDR1 MNHEY, CDR2 SMNVEV (reference sequence). The CDR3 length is 15 residues. The CDR3 region is CASTTRGTEGDEQFF. The CDR3, as DNA: TGTGCCAGCACCACCAGGGGAACGGAGGGGGATGAGCAGTTCTTC.

This rearrangement joins TRBV28 to TRBJ1-1; no clear D gene. V lost 3 bases and J lost 4, with 12 bases in between. This CDR3 has 14 amino acids. Germline values: CDR1 MDHEN, CDR2 SYDVKM. The CDR3 region has the DNA TGTGCCAGCAGTTTTACAGAAATCGGCACTGAAGCTTTCTTT. This sequence encodes CASSFTEIGTEAFF. Full variable domain (remainder filled in from reference TRBV28 and TRBJ1-1): DVKVTQSSRYLVKRTGEKVFLECVQDMDHENMFWYRQDPGLGLRLIYFSYDVKMKEKGDIPEGYSVSREKKERFSLILESASTNQTSMYLCASSFTEIGTEAFFGQGTRLTVV.

The chain employs TRBV5-1 and TRBJ2-3; possible D gene TRBD1, 6 bases. V dropped 3 bases and J dropped 4 bases, with 12 bases sitting between them. In germline, CDR1 is SGHRS, CDR2 YFSETQ. There are 14 residues in the CDR3. The CDR3 loop reads CASSSQQGPDTQYF. In DNA form, the CDR3 reads TGCGCCAGCAGCTCGCAACAGGGCCCAGATACGCAGTATTTT.

J is TRBJ2-1 and V is TRBV20-1; the match to TRBD2 covers 10 bases. The CDR3 extends over 18 amino acids. Trimming took 5 bases from V and 0 from J; bases not matched to a gene: 13. Germline V gene lookup returns CDR1 DFQATT and CDR2 SNEGSKA (reference sequence). The CDR3 is CSAPPARLAGSSYNEQFF. DNA for the CDR3: TGCAGTGCTCCACCCGCTCGACTAGCGGGTAGCTCCTACAATGAGCAGTTCTTC.

The chain uses TRBV9 and TRBJ2-1; perhaps TRBD2 as D (7 bases). Trimming left V 1 base short and J 8 bases short, with 13 bases between. CDR3 length: 14 amino acids. Germline V CDR1 and CDR2: SGDLS, YYNGEE. The CDR3 loop is CASSVRGGRYEQFF. The CDR3 nucleotides read TGTGCCAGCAGCGTAAGGGGGGGCCGCTATGAGCAGTTCTTC. Supplemented by reference TRBV9 and TRBJ2-1, the full variable domain reads DSGVTQTPKHLITATGQRVTLRCSPRSGDLSVYWYQQSLDQGLQFLIQYYNGEERAKGNILERFSAQQFPDLHSELNLSSLELGDSALYFCASSVRGGRYEQFFGPGTRLTVL.

This clonotype has more than one count but fewer than ten. The chain links TRBV7-2 to TRBJ2-5, with TRBD2 identical over 11 bases. This CDR3 region has 19 residues. Germline CDR1 is SGHTA and CDR2 is FQGNSA. J was trimmed by 1 base and V by 3 bases; bases with no gene match: 13. This CDR3 reads CASSFARLAGRYLQETQYF. CDR3 DNA: TGTGCCAGCAGCTTCGCCCGACTAGCGGGGCGATACCTCCAAGAGACCCAGTACTTC.

This clonotype came up many times. This chain links TRBV29-1 with TRBJ2-5; D remains ambiguous. Germline values: CDR1 SQVTM, CDR2 ANQGSEA. The CDR3 consists of 12 residues. V lost 4 bases, J lost 5 bases, and 11 bases lay in between. The CDR3 loop is CSVVGIEETQYF. The DNA for the CDR3 is TGCAGCGTTGTGGGAATCGAGGAGACCCAGTACTTC.